These T cell receptor beta chains were read from a single sample in a study of cytomegalovirus exposure and HLA in healthy donors. This table comes from immunoSEQ multiplex PCR, and its TCRdb copy is limited to in-frame clones, with some not included. This table holds 170,000 or so clones, around 77% found once. The sequencing sample was made of PBMCs. The receptors shown here come from a man between 60 and 75 years old in good health and CMV-seronegative. Each CDR3 is given without its conserved first and last residue. Fields, in order: J gene, V gene, CDR3 protein.

TRBJ1-4,TRBV7-8,ASSLLVGQGLGDNEKLF
TRBJ2-7,TRBV27,ASSLAGGPAYEQY
TRBJ2-7,TRBV6-1,ASNNRQGKYEQY
TRBJ2-3,TRBV6-1,ASSPRTISTDTQY
TRBJ1-1,TRBV5-1,ASSFSDTEAF
TRBJ2-7,TRBV5-1,ASSGAGGTYEQY
TRBJ2-7,TRBV29-1,SVGIDRGGEQY
TRBJ1-1,TRBV29-1,SVKGQSDTEAF
TRBJ2-3,TRBV5-4,ASSITRADTQY
TRBJ1-5,TRBV19,ASSIGANQPQH
TRBJ2-1,TRBV5-1,ASSSGREEQF
TRBJ2-1,TRBV5-1,ASSFASGRDNEQF
TRBJ2-1,TRBV29-1,SVDNYNEQF
TRBJ2-1,TRBV19,ASSIPGGNYNEQF
TRBJ2-3,TRBV7-6,ASSLVSGGPSDTQY
TRBJ1-4,TRBV28,ASSSRYRVREEKLF
TRBJ1-1,TRBV19,ASSITGTANTEAF
TRBJ2-3,TRBV14,AREEGRGAGGLRDYTQY
TRBJ2-2,TRBV2,ASSVGQGGTGELF
TRBJ2-7,TRBV7-6,ASSFRTGGSGQY
TRBJ1-3,TRBV18,ASSPAGTGNTIY
TRBJ1-5,TRBV5-6,ASSLVGKGGNQPQH
TRBJ2-4,TRBV14,ASSQTGKAKNIQY
TRBJ2-1,TRBV4-3,ASSRRAGSDNEQF
TRBJ1-4,TRBV4-3,ASSQLFNEKLF
TRBJ2-7,TRBV6-1,ASSEPSSGGYEQY
TRBJ1-3,TRBV10-3,AISGTGTGSGNTIY
TRBJ2-3,TRBV7-6,ASSTNNWGLPDTQY
TRBJ1-1,TRBV6-5,ASSLQGLATEAF
TRBJ2-1,TRBV29-1,SVVYSRNEQF
TRBJ2-7,TRBV23-1,ARDRGAYEQY
TRBJ1-2,TRBV29-1,SVEDRQGSDYGYP
TRBJ2-3,TRBV19,ASSIETYTDTQY
TRBJ2-7,TRBV5-4,ASSRASGRVVYEQY
TRBJ2-1,TRBV6-6,ASSAGSGTEQF
TRBJ1-1,TRBV30,AWDRVDTEAF
TRBJ1-4,TRBV28,ASSLGTGPTNEKLF
TRBJ1-6,TRBV13,ASSSRDRVNSPLN
TRBJ1-2,TRBV27,ASSLSLQGPNYGYT
TRBJ1-2,TRBV7-9,ASSLGDRVYGYT
TRBJ2-1,TRBV28,ASGGGGGQGEQF
TRBJ2-7,TRBV13,ASSLGGRSYEQY
TRBJ1-1,TRBV29-1,SVDTGMGTEAF
TRBJ2-7,TRBV19,ASSMGLVTGEQY